A selection of T cell receptor beta chains follows, all from one sample in a study of blood T cell repertoires in COVID-19. Repertoires were generated with immunoSEQ multiplex PCR, while TCRdb's copy carries only in-frame clones and drops some. Among 200,000 or so clones, 90% were seen once, and the ten largest hold 2% to 3%. Specimen: peripheral blood. The receptors were sampled from a young man with COVID-19, enrolled during active disease. CDR3s include the opening cysteine and the closing phenylalanine or tryptophan. A D gene is named only where the DNA matches it firmly. Size tells how often a clone was seen (once, few, many) or the class of an expanded clone, and some rows leave it out.

clone_size	v_call	d_call	j_call	cdr3_nt	cdr3_aa
-	TRBV9	TRBD2	TRBJ2-5	TGTGCCAGCAGCGGACTAGCGGGAGAAGAGACCCAGTACTTC	CASSGLAGEETQYF
-	TRBV2	-	TRBJ2-1	TGTGCCAGCAGTGAAGCGTCATCGGTCTCCACCCCTTACAATGAGCAGTTCTTC	CASSEASSVSTPYNEQFF
-	TRBV27	TRBD2	TRBJ2-7	TGTGCCAGCAGTTTAGGACTAGCGGGAGTTGACGAGCAGTACTTC	CASSLGLAGVDEQYF
-	TRBV30	-	TRBJ1-1	TGTGCCTGGAGTGTAGGTGCAGGAGGTACTGAAGCTTTCTTT	CAWSVGAGGTEAFF
-	TRBV27	-	TRBJ2-3	TGTGCCAGCAGTCTCGACAGAAACACAGATACGCAGTATTTT	CASSLDRNTDTQYF
-	TRBV6-2/TRBV6-3	TRBD2	TRBJ2-7	TGTGCCAGCAGTTCACCCGGGACTAGCTCCTACGAGCAGTACTTC	CASSSPGTSSYEQYF
-	TRBV4-1	TRBD2	TRBJ2-3	TGCGCCAGCAGCCCCGTACTAGCGGGGGGCACAGATACGCAGTATTTT	CASSPVLAGGTDTQYF
once	TRBV3-1/TRBV3-2	-	TRBJ2-7	TGTGCCAGCAGCAACAGGGTTAGTGACGAGCAGTACTTC	CASSNRVSDEQYF
-	TRBV11-1	-	TRBJ2-7	TGTGCCAGCAGCTTAACAGACTCCTACGAGCAGTACTTC	CASSLTDSYEQYF
-	TRBV29-1	-	TRBJ2-1	TGCAGCGTTGTTTTTCACAGGGAATACAATGAGCAGTTCTTC	CSVVFHREYNEQFF
-	TRBV6-2/TRBV6-3	-	TRBJ2-5	TGTGCCAGCAGTTACTCGGGGCAGGGAGGCGAGACCCAGTACTTC	CASSYSGQGGETQYF
-	TRBV6-4	TRBD1	TRBJ2-3	TGTGCCAGCAGTGACCGGGACAGGGGCACAGATACGCAGTATTTT	CASSDRDRGTDTQYF
-	TRBV20-1	-	TRBJ2-7	TGCAGTGCTAGTTATCGGGACTACGAGCAGTACTTC	CSASYRDYEQYF
-	TRBV18	TRBD1	TRBJ1-6	TGTGCCAGCCGACAGGGGGTAAATTCACCCCTCCACTTT	CASRQGVNSPLHF
-	TRBV3-1/TRBV3-2	TRBD2	TRBJ2-7	TGTGCCAGCAGCCAAGGTGGAGGACTAGCGGGGTACGAGCAGTACTTC	CASSQGGGLAGYEQYF
-	TRBV19	-	TRBJ1-4	TGTGCCAGTAGTATGGTACAGGCAGATAATGAAAAACTGTTTTTT	CASSMVQADNEKLFF
-	TRBV7-2	TRBD2	TRBJ2-1	TGTGCCAGCAGCTTAGATGCCATGGGGACTAGCGGGAGAAGGAATGAGCAGTTCTTC	CASSLDAMGTSGRRNEQFF
-	TRBV29-1	-	TRBJ1-2	TGCAGCGTTGAAATCCGGGATACCTATGGCTACACCTTC	CSVEIRDTYGYTF
once	TRBV24-1	-	TRBJ2-3	TGTGCCACCAGTCTGCGGGCCACAGATACGCAGTATTTT	CATSLRATDTQYF
-	TRBV19	TRBD1	TRBJ1-2	TGTGCCAGTAGTCCGCGACCTGACAGGGATGGCTACACCTTC	CASSPRPDRDGYTF
-	TRBV24-1	-	TRBJ2-2	TGTGCCACCAGTAGTCAAAGGGGACAACCGAACACCGGGGAGCTGTTTTTT	CATSSQRGQPNTGELFF
-	TRBV4-1	-	TRBJ2-2	TGCGCCAGCAGCCAAAGGACAGCGAACACCGGGGAGCTGTTTTTT	CASSQRTANTGELFF
-	TRBV6-2/TRBV6-3	-	TRBJ1-5	TGTGCCAGCAGTCCGGCAGGGAGGCCGCCCCAGCATTTT	CASSPAGRPPQHF
-	TRBV29-1	TRBD1	TRBJ2-7	TGCAGCGTAGCCGACAGTGGGACCTACAGGGGGTTC	CSVADSGTYRGF